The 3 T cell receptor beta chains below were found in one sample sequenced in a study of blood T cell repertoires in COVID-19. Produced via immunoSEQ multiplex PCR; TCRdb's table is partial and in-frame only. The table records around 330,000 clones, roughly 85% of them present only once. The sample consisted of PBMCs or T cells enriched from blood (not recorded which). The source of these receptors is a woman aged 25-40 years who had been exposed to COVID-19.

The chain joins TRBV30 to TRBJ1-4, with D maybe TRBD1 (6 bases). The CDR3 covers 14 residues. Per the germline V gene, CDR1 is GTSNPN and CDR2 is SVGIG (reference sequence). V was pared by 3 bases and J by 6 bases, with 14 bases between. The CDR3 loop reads CAWRAGEGDEKLFF. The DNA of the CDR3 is TGTGCCTGGAGGGCAGGGGAAGGGGATGAAAAACTGTTTTTT.

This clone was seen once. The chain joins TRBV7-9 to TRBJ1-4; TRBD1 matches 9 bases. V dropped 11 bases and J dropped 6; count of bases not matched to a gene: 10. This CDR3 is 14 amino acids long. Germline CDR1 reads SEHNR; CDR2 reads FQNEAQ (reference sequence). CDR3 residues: CAGGRGQGDEKLFF. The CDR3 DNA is TGTGCCGGAGGGCGGGGACAGGGCGATGAAAAACTGTTTTTT.

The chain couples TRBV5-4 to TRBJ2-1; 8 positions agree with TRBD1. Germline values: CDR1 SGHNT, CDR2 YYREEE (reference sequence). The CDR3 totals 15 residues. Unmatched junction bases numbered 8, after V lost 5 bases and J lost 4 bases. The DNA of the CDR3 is TGTGCCAGCAGAGTAGGACAGGGTTATTACAATGAGCAGTTCTTC. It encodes CASRVGQGYYNEQFF.